This T cell receptor beta chain is from a study of PD-1 blockade in classical Hodgkin lymphoma. General study points: For complete responders, baseline diversity was comparable to that of newly diagnosed patients. When set against healthy donors, newly diagnosed patients were reported to show lower baseline TCR diversity. Any patient who commenced nivolumab under 1 year after ASCT was excluded.

This clone was counted a single time. No antigen is known for it. The table came from immunoSEQ multiplex PCR; TCRdb's copy has only in-frame clones and leaves some out. This table has 90,000 to 100,000 clones, around 81% appearing once. In every patient, relapse followed autologous stem cell transplantation, while exposure to brentuximab vedotin differed. This receptor was taken from a human donor with classical Hodgkin lymphoma. The source material was peripheral blood mononuclear cells (PBMCs), sampled before the second cycle of nivolumab.

DNA for the CDR3: TGTGCCAGTAGTATGTTGGGGGGACTAGGCTACACCTTC. As protein: CASSMLGGLGYTF. The chain couples TRBV19 to TRBJ1-2; D is perhaps TRBD1 (5 bases). The length of the CDR3 is 13 residues. Trimming took 3 bases from V and 8 from J, leaving 13 bases between them. Germline V gene data show CDR1 as LNHDA and CDR2 as SQIVND (reference sequence).